Given below is one T cell receptor (beta chain) in context. Its specificity is not known. The data are from a study of cytomegalovirus exposure and HLA in healthy donors. Whole-study results and caveats: In an earlier analysis, productive rearrangement rates for most beta V segments clustered near 87% or 30%.

Both 60 Vbeta primers and 13 Jbeta primers went into the PCR. Profiled with immunoSEQ multiplex PCR; TCRdb holds only in-frame clones, not every one. The table shows about 59,000 clones, with about four fifths occurring only once. The sample comprised PBMCs. This TCR was sampled from a woman in her thirties or forties in good health and CMV-seronegative.

CDR3 in amino acids: CASSLVGGPRETQYF. As DNA, the CDR3 is TGTGCCAGCAGCTTAGTGGGAGGGCCACGAGAGACCCAGTACTTC. The chain uses TRBV7-2 and TRBJ2-5; 7 bases match TRBD2. This CDR3 contains 15 residues. V was pared by 1 base and J by 4 bases, with 6 bases of the junction left unmatched. Germline V lookup: CDR1 SGHTA, CDR2 FQGNSA.